A single sample is the source of the 29 T cell receptor beta chains below, sequenced in a study of T cell responses to AZD1222 COVID-19 vaccine. Using immunoSEQ multiplex PCR, the repertoire was profiled, and TCRdb retains in-frame clones only, with some absent. The top ten hold 12% of the sample, which has about 84,000 clones, approximately 83% seen once. Material: peripheral blood, obtained 28 days after the second AZD1222 dose. Receptors were obtained from an adult who received the AZD1222 COVID-19 vaccine.

The V call is TRBV28, the J call TRBJ2-5, with D possibly matching TRBD2 (6 bases). Trimming cost V 5 bases and J 3 bases, with 16 bases left between them. CDR1 is MDHEN and CDR2 is SYDVKM in the germline V gene. The CDR3 contains 15 residues. CDR3 protein: CASSMGGPFKETQYF. CDR3 bases: TGTGCCAGCAGTATGGGAGGACCCTTCAAAGAGACCCAGTACTTC.

The chain links TRBV27 to TRBJ2-6; D may be TRBD2 (7 bases). The V gene lost 3 bases and the J gene lost 0 bases, with 12 bases spanning the gap. CDR1 is MNHEY and CDR2 is SMNVEV in the germline V gene (reference sequence). CDR3 length: 17 residues. CDR3: CASSFSGGSSGANVLTF. CDR3 DNA sequence: TGTGCCAGCAGTTTTTCGGGGGGCTCCTCTGGGGCCAACGTCCTGACTTTC.

This chain links TRBV15 with TRBJ1-4, with no clear D. Trimming removed 2 bases at V and 3 bases at J, with 10 bases between. The CDR3 covers 15 residues. The germline V gene encodes CDR1 LNHNV and CDR2 YYDKDF (reference sequence). CDR3 in DNA: TGTGCCACCAGCAGAAGTAGAGTTGCTAATGAAAAACTGTTTTTT. Protein sequence: CATSRSRVANEKLFF.

The chain employs TRBV5-1 and TRBJ1-2; tentative D call: TRBD1 (6 bases). V shed 3 bases and J shed 6 bases, with 12 bases lying between them. Germline loops: CDR1 SGHRS, CDR2 YFSETQ. This CDR3 is built from 13 residues. The CDR3 loop reads CASSYDRLDGYTF. DNA of the CDR3: TGCGCCAGCAGCTACGACAGGTTGGATGGCTACACCTTC.

The gene calls are TRBV4-1 and TRBJ2-3; 13 nucleotides line up with TRBD2. Germline CDR1 and CDR2: MGHRA and YSYEKL. The CDR3 has 21 amino acids. V lost 0 bases and J lost 1; bases outside the gene matches: 13. The CDR3 DNA follows: TGCGCCAGCAGCCAAGAGCCAATACTAGCGGGAGGGCGGACTCGCACAGATACGCAGTATTTT. Translation gives CASSQEPILAGGRTRTDTQYF.

V gene TRBV7-2 combines with J gene TRBJ1-2; D not resolved. CDR3 length equals 15 residues. Per germline, CDR1 SGHTA and CDR2 FQGNSA. Trimming removed 5 bases from V and 3 bases from J, with 16 bases in between. Here the CDR3 DNA reads TGTGCCAGCAGCACCTCGACGGAGGGATACTATGGCTACACCTTC. This translates into CASSTSTEGYYGYTF.

The gene calls are TRBV19 and TRBJ1-2; 7 bases match TRBD1. The CDR3 loop spans 23 amino acids. J was trimmed by 7 bases and V by 2 bases; bases with no gene match: 34. Germline V CDR1 and CDR2: LNHDA, SQIVND (reference sequence). The CDR3 is CASSIFGAGGEEPGQTPWGGYTF. CDR3 DNA: TGTGCCAGTAGTATATTTGGGGCCGGGGGGGAAGAGCCGGGACAGACGCCTTGGGGTGGCTACACCTTC.

V usage is TRBV19 and J usage is TRBJ2-2; D is undetermined. Trimming took off 5 bases at V and 7 bases at J, with 14 bases between the two ends. There are 14 residues in the CDR3. Germline V gene lookup returns CDR1 LNHDA and CDR2 SQIVND (reference sequence). This CDR3 reads CASSPSPLGGELFF. The DNA for the CDR3 is TGTGCCAGTAGTCCCTCCCCTCTAGGCGGGGAGCTGTTTTTT. Full variable domain (rest looked up from reference TRBV19 and TRBJ2-2): DGGITQSPKYLFRKEGQNVTLSCEQNLNHDAMYWYRQDPGQGLRLIYYSQIVNDFQKGDIAEGYSVSREKKESFPLTVTSAQKNPTAFYLCASSPSPLGGELFFGEGSRLTVL.

V is TRBV18 and J is TRBJ1-5; no reliable D call. The V gene's germline CDR1 is KGHSH and CDR2 LQKENI. This CDR3 is built from 13 residues. The germline V and J ends were trimmed by 3 bases and 7 bases, with 10 bases remaining between them. CDR3 in amino acids: CASSPFVDQPQHF. The DNA of the CDR3 is TGTGCCAGCTCACCGTTCGTCGACCAGCCCCAGCATTTT.

V usage is TRBV28 and J usage is TRBJ1-2; D perhaps matches TRBD1 (6 bases). Per germline, CDR1 MDHEN and CDR2 SYDVKM. Trimming removed 4 bases at V and 3 bases at J, with 15 bases between. The CDR3 is made up of 15 amino acids. The CDR3 coding sequence is TGTGCCAGCAGTTCCAATGGACAGAGTGACTATGGCTACACCTTC. Protein: CASSSNGQSDYGYTF.

This clone has only one observation. The chain couples TRBV10-3 to TRBJ2-3; 9 positions agree with TRBD1. CDR1 and CDR2 (germline): ENHRY, SYGVKD. This CDR3 region has 15 residues. Trimming cost V 11 bases and J 2 bases; bases outside gene matches: 11. CDR3 DNA: TGTGCCGCTGCGGGACAGGGCCTTTACACAGATACGCAGTATTTT. Its translation: CAAAGQGLYTDTQYF.

This clone was seen only once. The chain combines TRBV10-3 with TRBJ1-4; D perhaps matches TRBD1 (6 bases). The CDR3 is 14 amino acids. V was clipped by 6 bases and J by 4 bases, with 12 bases between them. Germline CDR1 ENHRY, CDR2 SYGVKD. CDR3 in amino acids: CAISPGTLNEKLFF. CDR3 sequence (DNA): TGTGCCATCAGCCCCGGGACACTTAATGAAAAACTGTTTTTT.

The chain carries TRBV7-9 and TRBJ1-5; TRBD1 agrees at 8 bases. The germline V gene has CDR1 SEHNR and CDR2 FQNEAQ (reference sequence). The V segment lost 5 bases and the J segment 5 bases; nucleotides outside the gene matches: 11. The CDR3 runs to 16 residues. In DNA, the CDR3 is TGTGCCAGCAGCCCCGGACAGGGCTCCTTTGATCAGCCCCAGCATTTT. This codes for CASSPGQGSFDQPQHF.

The CDR3 nucleotides are TGCAGCGTTGTCGGGACAGGGGGGCCCATTAATGAAAAACTGTTTTTT. This encodes CSVVGTGGPINEKLFF. This rearrangement joins TRBV29-1 to TRBJ1-4, with 11 bases lining up with TRBD1. V gave up 4 bases and J gave up 4 bases; unmatched junction bases: 8. The CDR3 extends over 16 amino acids. The germline CDR1 and CDR2 sequences are SQVTM and ANQGSEA.

This clone was observed once. The J gene is TRBJ2-1, the V gene TRBV19; 9 positions match TRBD1. After removal of 5 bases from V and 13 bases from J, the junction contained 6 bases not matched to a gene. This CDR3 has 12 residues. Germline V gives CDR1 LNHDA, CDR2 SQIVND (reference sequence). The CDR3, as DNA: TGTGCCAGTAGTCCCACGGGACAGGGTCAGTTCTTC. Its translation: CASSPTGQGQFF.

The chain recombines TRBV7-2 with TRBJ1-2, with D perhaps matching TRBD1 (6 bases). The CDR3 contains 14 residues. Trimming left V 5 bases short and J 7 bases short, with 17 bases between. Germline loops: CDR1 SGHTA, CDR2 FQGNSA. The CDR3 protein is CASSPRMGAAGYTF. The DNA for the CDR3 is TGTGCCAGCAGCCCCAGGATGGGGGCTGCTGGCTACACCTTC.

To note about this clone: An end of the junction differs from the germline gene, which may be a read error. The CDR3 sequence is CATSRGGWDRGLAGGINEQFF. The CDR3 DNA follows: TGTGCCACTAGCAGAGGCGGTTGGGACAGGGGCCTAGCGGGAGGGATCAATGAGCAGTTCTTC. The chain has TRBV15 and TRBJ2-1; TRBD2 aligns across 12 bases. The CDR3 length is 21 residues. CDR1 and CDR2 (germline): LNHNV, YYDKDF (reference sequence).

This rearrangement joins TRBV27 to TRBJ1-3; D is possibly TRBD1 (5 bases). Germline V gene sequence: CDR1 MNHEY, CDR2 SMNVEV (reference sequence). V lost 10 bases and J lost 0, with 16 bases in between. The CDR3 contains 15 residues. The CDR3 region is CATQDLGRSGNTIYF. CDR3 sequence (DNA): TGTGCCACTCAGGACCTGGGGCGCTCTGGAAACACCATATATTTT.

V gene TRBV6-5 combines with J gene TRBJ1-2, with unresolved D. The CDR3 is 13 amino acids. Germline CDR1 reads MNHEY; CDR2 reads SVGAGI. Trimming removed 8 bases at V and 1 base at J, with 11 bases between. CDR3 coding DNA: TGTGCCAGCTGCGGGTTAGTTAACTATGGCTACACCTTC. Its protein product is CASCGLVNYGYTF.

As for this clone: A read error may explain this, as a much larger clone is one base away. The sample carries other DNA sequences with the same CDR3. The gene calls are TRBV5-1 and TRBJ1-1; perhaps TRBD1 as D (5 bases). Trimming removed 4 bases at V and 1 base at J, with 11 bases between. Germline V CDR1 and CDR2: SGHRS, YFSETQ. CDR3 length: 14 amino acids. CDR3 DNA: TGCGCCAGCAGCCCGGGGACGGGGAACACTGAAGCTTTCTTT. This translates into CASSPGTGNTEAFF.

The V gene is TRBV28, the J gene TRBJ2-2, with 8 bases lining up with TRBD2. Trimming at V came to 3 bases and at J to 5 bases, leaving 8 bases not matched to a gene. Germline CDR1 MDHEN, CDR2 SYDVKM. CDR3 length: 16 amino acids. The CDR3 sequence: CASSFRRTSSTGELFF. CDR3 DNA sequence: TGTGCCAGCAGTTTTCGCCGGACTAGCTCTACCGGGGAGCTGTTTTTT.

The J gene is TRBJ1-3, the V gene TRBV5-5; D is unclear. V was trimmed by 3 bases and J by 8 bases, leaving 15 bases between them. Germline V gene data show CDR1 as SGHKS and CDR2 as YYEKEE (reference sequence). CDR3 length equals 14 residues. The chain's CDR3 is CASSSGGVPDTIYF. CDR3 nucleotides: TGTGCCAGCAGCTCAGGCGGGGTTCCTGACACCATATATTTT.

This chain links TRBV5-6 with TRBJ2-2; 12 bases fit TRBD2. The CDR3 contains 16 residues. From germline, CDR1 is SGHDT and CDR2 YYEEEE. V trimming: 4 bases; J trimming: 6 bases; junction bases outside the gene matches: 7. The CDR3 here is CASSTPSGGDAGELFF. CDR3 DNA sequence: TGTGCCAGCAGCACCCCTAGCGGGGGGGACGCCGGGGAGCTGTTTTTT.

This clone appeared a few times. The chain is built from TRBV5-8 and TRBJ1-5; D is ambiguous. CDR1 is SGHTS and CDR2 is YDEGEE in the germline V gene. There are 16 residues in the CDR3. V was shortened by 0 bases and J by 2 bases, with 12 bases between the two germline ends. CDR3: CASSLVLASGNQPQHF. The CDR3 DNA sequence: TGTGCCAGCAGCTTGGTGTTGGCGTCAGGCAATCAGCCCCAGCATTTT. The variable domain in full, completed from reference TRBV5-8 and TRBJ1-5, reads EAGVTQSPTHLIKTRGQQATLRCSPISGHTSVYWYQQALGLGLQFLLWYDEGEERNRGNFPPRFSGRQFPNYSSELNVNALELEDSALYLCASSLVLASGNQPQHFGDGTRLSIL.

There are a few counts of this clone. The chain couples TRBV30 to TRBJ1-2; no reliable D call. Germline V gives CDR1 GTSNPN, CDR2 SVGIG (reference sequence). Trimming shortened V by 0 bases and J by 2 bases, and 10 bases separated the two germline ends. The CDR3 totals 14 residues. This chain's CDR3 is CAWSVGNENYGYTF. The CDR3 bases are TGTGCCTGGAGTGTAGGCAACGAAAACTATGGCTACACCTTC.

J is TRBJ2-1 and V is TRBV10-3; 7 nucleotides line up with TRBD2. The ends lost 5 bases at V and 7 bases at J; junction bases unmatched: 8. Germline CDR1 is ENHRY and CDR2 is SYGVKD. The CDR3 length is 14 residues. The CDR3, as DNA: TGTGCCATCAGTCTGACTAGCTCTCGAAATGAGCAGTTCTTC. This gives the protein CAISLTSSRNEQFF.

This sequence joins TRBV4-2 and TRBJ1-6, with 10 bases lining up with TRBD1. V shed 2 bases and J 8 bases; nucleotides not matched to a gene: 6. The CDR3 has 16 residues. The germline V gene encodes CDR1 LGHNA and CDR2 YNFKEQ. The CDR3 DNA is TGTGCCAGCAGCCAATTTGCCGGGACAGGGGATTCACCCCTCCACTTT. This codes for CASSQFAGTGDSPLHF.

This clone was counted between two and nine times. The rearrangement joins TRBV7-2 to TRBJ1-1; the D gene is possibly TRBD1 (6 bases). Trimming took off 2 bases at V and 1 base at J, with 14 bases between the two ends. CDR3 length: 16 residues. CDR1 and CDR2 from the germline V gene are SGHTA and FQGNSA. The CDR3 DNA reads as TGTGCCAGCAGCTTAAGTCTGGGGACACGGAACACTGAAGCTTTCTTT. This gives the protein CASSLSLGTRNTEAFF.

Here the CDR3 reads CASSYSLAGGTDTQYF. DNA for the CDR3: TGTGCCAGCAGTTACTCGCTCGCGGGGGGTACAGATACGCAGTATTTT. The genes are TRBV6-2 or TRBV6-3 and TRBJ2-3; 8 nucleotides align to TRBD2. J lost 3 bases, V lost 0 bases, and 5 bases had no gene match. The germline gives CDR1 MNHEY, CDR2 SVGEGT. The CDR3 length is 16 residues.